The entry below gives a single T cell receptor beta chain sequence along with its context. This sample is drawn from a study of a mutant IDH1 vaccine in newly diagnosed glioma. Sequencing used immunoSEQ multiplex PCR; TCRdb keeps in-frame clones, though not all of them. Among about 88,000 clones listed, over 75% were seen once. From germline, CDR1 is SGHDN and CDR2 FVKESK. The CDR3 totals 15 residues. V lost 0 bases to trimming and J lost 1 base, with 9 bases between them. Sample time point: baseline, week 1 (first vaccination visit). Indicated treatment: pre-vaccination baseline after standard-of-care therapy.

The V call is TRBV14, the J call TRBJ2-5; perhaps D is TRBD1 or TRBD2 (5 bases each). This TCR was sampled from a man between 40 and 49 years old with glioma. Some clones in this sample may be carry-over from other donors' samples. Sequencing was performed on PBMCs, taken from a glioma patient treated with radiotherapy, temozolomide or both. Written as DNA, the CDR3 is TGTGCCAGCAGCCAAGATTGGGGGACCCAAGAGACCCAGTACTTC. Amino acids: CASSQDWGTQETQYF.